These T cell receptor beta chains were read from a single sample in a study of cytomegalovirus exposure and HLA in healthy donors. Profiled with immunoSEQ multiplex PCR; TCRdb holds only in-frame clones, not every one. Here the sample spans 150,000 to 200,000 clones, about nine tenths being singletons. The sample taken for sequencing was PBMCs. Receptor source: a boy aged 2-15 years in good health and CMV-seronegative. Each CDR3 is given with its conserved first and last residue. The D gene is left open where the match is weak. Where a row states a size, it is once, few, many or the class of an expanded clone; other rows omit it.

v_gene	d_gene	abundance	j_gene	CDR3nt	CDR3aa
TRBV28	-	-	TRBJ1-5	TGTGCCAGCAGTCCTCCCTCTACAGGGTTTCAGCCCCAGCATTTT	CASSPPSTGFQPQHF
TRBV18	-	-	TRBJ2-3	TGTGCCAGCTCACCCACGGGAGACTCAGATACGCAGTATTTT	CASSPTGDSDTQYF
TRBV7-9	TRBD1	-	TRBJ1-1	TGTGCCAGCAGCTATACAGGGGAGAGAAAAGCTTTCTTT	CASSYTGERKAFF
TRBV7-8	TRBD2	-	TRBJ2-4	TGTGCCAGCAGCTCTTTAGCGGGAGTGACTCCCATTCAGTACTTC	CASSSLAGVTPIQYF
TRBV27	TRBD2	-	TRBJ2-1	TGTGCCAGCAGTCTATCTAGCGGGAGGTTCTACAATGAGCAGTTCTTC	CASSLSSGRFYNEQFF
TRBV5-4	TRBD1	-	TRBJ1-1	TGTGCCAGCAGCCCGACCCCGGGACAGTACACTGAAGCTTTCTTT	CASSPTPGQYTEAFF
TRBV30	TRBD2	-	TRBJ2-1	TGTGCCTGGAGTGAGTTATGGGATAGCGGGAGGACCACCTACAATGAGCAGTTCTTC	CAWSELWDSGRTTYNEQFF
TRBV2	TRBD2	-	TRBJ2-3	TGTGCCAGCAGTGCGGGGACTAGCGCAGGAGATACGCAGTATTTT	CASSAGTSAGDTQYF
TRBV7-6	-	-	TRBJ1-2	TGTGCCAGCAGCCTAGGGGGGCGGGGGGCGCGCGGCTACACCTTC	CASSLGGRGARGYTF
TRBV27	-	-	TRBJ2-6	TGTGCCAGCACTGCAATCCATTCGGCTGGGGCCAACGTCCTGACTTTC	CASTAIHSAGANVLTF
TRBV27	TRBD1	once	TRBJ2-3	TGTGCCAGCAGTCCAAGGACAGGGGGAGGCACAGATACGCAGTATTTT	CASSPRTGGGTDTQYF